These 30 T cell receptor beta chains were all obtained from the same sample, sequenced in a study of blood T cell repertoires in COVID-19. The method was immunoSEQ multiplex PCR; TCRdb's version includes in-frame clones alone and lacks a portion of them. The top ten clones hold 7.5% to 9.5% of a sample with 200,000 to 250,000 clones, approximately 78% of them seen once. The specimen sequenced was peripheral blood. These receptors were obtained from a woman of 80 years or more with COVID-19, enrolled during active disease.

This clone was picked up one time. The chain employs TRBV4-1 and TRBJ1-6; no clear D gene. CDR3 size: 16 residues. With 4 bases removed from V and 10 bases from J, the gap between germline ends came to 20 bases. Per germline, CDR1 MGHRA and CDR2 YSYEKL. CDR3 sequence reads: CASSPDAGSRYSPLHF. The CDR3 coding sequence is TGCGCCAGCAGCCCGGATGCGGGTTCGCGGTACTCACCCCTCCACTTT.

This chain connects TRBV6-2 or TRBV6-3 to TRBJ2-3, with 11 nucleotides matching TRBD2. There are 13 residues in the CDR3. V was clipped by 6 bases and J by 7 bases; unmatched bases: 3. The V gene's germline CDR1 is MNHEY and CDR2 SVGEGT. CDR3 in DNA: TGTGCCAGCAGCACTAGCGGGAGCAATACGCAGTATTTT. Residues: CASSTSGSNTQYF.

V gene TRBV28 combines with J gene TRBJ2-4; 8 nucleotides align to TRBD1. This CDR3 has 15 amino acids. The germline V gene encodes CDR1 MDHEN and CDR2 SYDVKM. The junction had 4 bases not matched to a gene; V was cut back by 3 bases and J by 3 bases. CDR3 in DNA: TGTGCCAGCAGTTTTCAGGGGGCAGTCAAAAACATTCAGTACTTC. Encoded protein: CASSFQGAVKNIQYF.

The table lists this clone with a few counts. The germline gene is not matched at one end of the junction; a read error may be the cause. The CDR3: CASSQELLAGVNTGKLFF. CDR3 bases: TGTGCCAGCAGCCAAGAACTACTAGCGGGAGTGAATACCGGGAAGCTGTTTTTT. The chain links TRBV4-2 to TRBJ2-2; 11 bases align to TRBD2. CDR1 LGHNA and CDR2 YNFKEQ come from the germline V gene. This CDR3 spans 18 amino acids.

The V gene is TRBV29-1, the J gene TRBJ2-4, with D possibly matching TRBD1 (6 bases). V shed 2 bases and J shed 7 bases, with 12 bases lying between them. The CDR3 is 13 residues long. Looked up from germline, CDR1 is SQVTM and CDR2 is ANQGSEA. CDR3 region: CSVEPGAGNIQYF. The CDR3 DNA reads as TGCAGCGTTGAACCAGGGGCCGGGAACATTCAGTACTTC.

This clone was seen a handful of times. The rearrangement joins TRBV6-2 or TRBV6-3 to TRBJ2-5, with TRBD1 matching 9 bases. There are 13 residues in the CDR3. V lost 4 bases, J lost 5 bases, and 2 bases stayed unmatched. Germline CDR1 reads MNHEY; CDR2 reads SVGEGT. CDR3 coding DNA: TGTGCCAGCAGTTGGGACAGGGAGGAGACCCAGTACTTC. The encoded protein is CASSWDREETQYF.

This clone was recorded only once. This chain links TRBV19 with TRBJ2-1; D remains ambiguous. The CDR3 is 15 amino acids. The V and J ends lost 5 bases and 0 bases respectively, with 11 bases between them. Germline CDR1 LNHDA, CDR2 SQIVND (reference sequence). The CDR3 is CASSEARSSYNEQFF. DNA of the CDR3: TGTGCCAGTAGTGAAGCGCGGAGCTCCTACAATGAGCAGTTCTTC.

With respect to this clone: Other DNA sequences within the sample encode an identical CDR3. The CDR3 DNA reads TGTGCCTGGAGTGTGACAGCTAGCAATCAGCCCCAGCATTTT. This codes for CAWSVTASNQPQHF. The chain employs TRBV30 and TRBJ1-5; possible D gene TRBD1, 5 bases. V lost 0 bases to trimming and J lost 0 bases, with 6 bases between them. The CDR3 totals 14 residues. Germline loops: CDR1 GTSNPN, CDR2 SVGIG (reference sequence).

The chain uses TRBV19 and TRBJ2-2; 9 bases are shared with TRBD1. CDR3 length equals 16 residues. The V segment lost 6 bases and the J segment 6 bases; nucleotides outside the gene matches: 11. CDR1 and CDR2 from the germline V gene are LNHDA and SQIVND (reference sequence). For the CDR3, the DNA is TGTGCCAGTAGCGAACGGGGGACAGGGCGGGCCGGGGAGCTGTTTTTT. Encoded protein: CASSERGTGRAGELFF.

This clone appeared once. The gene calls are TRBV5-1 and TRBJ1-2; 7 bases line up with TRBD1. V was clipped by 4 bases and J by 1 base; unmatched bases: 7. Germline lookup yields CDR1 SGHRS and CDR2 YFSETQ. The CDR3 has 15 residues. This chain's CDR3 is CASSTGQRINYGYTF. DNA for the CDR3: TGCGCCAGCAGCACGGGACAGAGGATTAACTATGGCTACACCTTC.

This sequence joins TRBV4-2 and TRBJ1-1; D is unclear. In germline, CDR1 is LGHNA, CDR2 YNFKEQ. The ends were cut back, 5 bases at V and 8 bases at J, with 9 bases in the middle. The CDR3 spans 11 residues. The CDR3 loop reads CASSLAQEAFF. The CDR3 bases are TGTGCCAGCAGCTTAGCCCAGGAAGCTTTCTTT.

The CDR3 region is CASERGQRETQYF. CDR3 DNA: TGTGCCAGCGAGCGGGGGCAAAGGGAGACCCAGTACTTC. The V and J genes are TRBV18 and TRBJ2-5; TRBD2 matches 8 bases. CDR1 and CDR2 from the germline V gene are KGHSH and LQKENI. The length of the CDR3 is 13 residues. The J segment lost 5 bases and the V segment lost 8 bases, leaving 7 bases of the junction unmatched. Filled out from reference TRBV18 and TRBJ2-5, the complete variable domain reads NAGVMQNPRHLVRRRGQEARLRCSPMKGHSHVYWYRQLPEEGLKFMVYLQKENIIDESGMPKERFSAEFPKEGPSILRIQQVVRGDSAAYFCASERGQRETQYFGPGTRLLVL.

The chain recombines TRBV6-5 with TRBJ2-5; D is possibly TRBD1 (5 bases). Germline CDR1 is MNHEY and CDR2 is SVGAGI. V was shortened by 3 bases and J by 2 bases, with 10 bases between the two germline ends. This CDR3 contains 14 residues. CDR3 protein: CASSYGALQETQYF. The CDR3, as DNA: TGTGCCAGCAGTTATGGGGCGCTGCAAGAGACCCAGTACTTC.

CDR3 in amino acids: CASSPTTYEQYF. Here the CDR3 DNA reads TGTGCCAGCAGCCCCACTACCTACGAGCAGTACTTC. This chain links TRBV7-8 with TRBJ2-7; D gene uncertain. The CDR3 runs to 12 residues. V was trimmed by 5 bases and J by 2 bases, leaving 7 bases between them. Germline V CDR1 and CDR2: SGHVS, FQNEAQ.

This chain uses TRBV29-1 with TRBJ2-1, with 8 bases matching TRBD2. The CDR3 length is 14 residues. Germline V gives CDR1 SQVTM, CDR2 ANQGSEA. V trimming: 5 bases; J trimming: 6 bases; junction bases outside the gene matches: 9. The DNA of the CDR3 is TGCAGCGTTAGGCCCAGCGGGAGACCCAATGAGCAGTTCTTC. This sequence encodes CSVRPSGRPNEQFF.

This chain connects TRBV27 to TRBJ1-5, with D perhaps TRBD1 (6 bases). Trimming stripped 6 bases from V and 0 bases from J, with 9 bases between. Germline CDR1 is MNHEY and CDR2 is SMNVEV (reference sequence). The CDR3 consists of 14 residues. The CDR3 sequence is CASSPGHSNQPQHF. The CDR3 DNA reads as TGTGCCAGCAGCCCGGGACATAGCAATCAGCCCCAGCATTTT.

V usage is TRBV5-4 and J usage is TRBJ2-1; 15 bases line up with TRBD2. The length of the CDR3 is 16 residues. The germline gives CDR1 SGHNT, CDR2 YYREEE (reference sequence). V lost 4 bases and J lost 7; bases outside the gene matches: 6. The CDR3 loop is CASSPWTSGRGNEQFF. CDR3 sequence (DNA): TGTGCCAGCAGCCCCTGGACTAGCGGGAGGGGGAATGAGCAGTTCTTC.

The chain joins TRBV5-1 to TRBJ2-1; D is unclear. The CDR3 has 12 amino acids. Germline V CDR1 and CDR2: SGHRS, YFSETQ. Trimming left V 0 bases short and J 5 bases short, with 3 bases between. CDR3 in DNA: TGCGCCAGCAGCTTGGACAACAATGAGCAGTTCTTC. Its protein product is CASSLDNNEQFF.

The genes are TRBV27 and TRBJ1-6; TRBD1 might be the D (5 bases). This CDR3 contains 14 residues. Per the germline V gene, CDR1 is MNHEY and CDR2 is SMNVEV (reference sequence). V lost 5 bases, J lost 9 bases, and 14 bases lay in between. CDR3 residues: CASSPRPGGSPLHF. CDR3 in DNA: TGTGCCAGCAGTCCGAGACCGGGGGGTTCACCCCTCCACTTT.

The CDR3 loop is CASSLNQIISRQGGNGYTF. The CDR3 nucleotides are TGTGCCAGCAGCTTAAACCAAATAATTTCGAGACAGGGGGGAAATGGCTACACCTTC. V is TRBV7-8 and J is TRBJ1-2; 9 nucleotides line up with TRBD1. Germline V gene lookup returns CDR1 SGHVS and CDR2 FQNEAQ. With 2 bases clipped from V and 6 bases from J, the junction kept 19 bases outside the gene matches. This CDR3 comprises 19 residues.

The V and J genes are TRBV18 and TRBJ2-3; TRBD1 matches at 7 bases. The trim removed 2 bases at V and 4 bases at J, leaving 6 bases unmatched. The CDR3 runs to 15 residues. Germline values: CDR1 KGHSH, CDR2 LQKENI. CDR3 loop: CASSPKSQGADTQYF. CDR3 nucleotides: TGTGCCAGCTCACCAAAGTCCCAGGGGGCAGATACGCAGTATTTT.

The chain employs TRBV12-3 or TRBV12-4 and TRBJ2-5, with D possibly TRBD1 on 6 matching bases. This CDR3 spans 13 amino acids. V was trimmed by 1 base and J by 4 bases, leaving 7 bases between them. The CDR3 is CASSLVRGETQYF. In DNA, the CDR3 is TGTGCCAGCAGTTTAGTCAGGGGAGAGACCCAGTACTTC.

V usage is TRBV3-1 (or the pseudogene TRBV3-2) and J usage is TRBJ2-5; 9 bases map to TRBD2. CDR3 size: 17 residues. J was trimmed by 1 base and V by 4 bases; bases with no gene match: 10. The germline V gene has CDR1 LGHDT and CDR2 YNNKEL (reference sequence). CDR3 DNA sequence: TGTGCCAGCAGCCCTCGAGGGCTAGCGGGGCCCCAAGAGACCCAGTACTTC. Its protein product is CASSPRGLAGPQETQYF.

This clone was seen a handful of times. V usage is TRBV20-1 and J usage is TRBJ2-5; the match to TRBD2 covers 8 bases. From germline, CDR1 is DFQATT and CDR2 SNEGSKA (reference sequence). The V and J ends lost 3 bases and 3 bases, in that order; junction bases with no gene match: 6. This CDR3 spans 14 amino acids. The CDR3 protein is CSASTGLGEETQYF. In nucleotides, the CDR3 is TGCAGTGCTAGTACGGGACTAGGGGAAGAGACCCAGTACTTC.

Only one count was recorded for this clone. CDR3 bases: TGTGCCAGCCTATTACAGGGACCCACTGAAGCTTTCTTT. Amino acids: CASLLQGPTEAFF. The V gene is TRBV6-4, the J gene TRBJ1-1; D perhaps matches TRBD1 (6 bases). With 8 bases removed from V and 4 bases from J, the gap between germline ends came to 14 bases. Per the germline V gene, CDR1 is MRHNA and CDR2 is SNTAGT. This CDR3 has 13 residues.

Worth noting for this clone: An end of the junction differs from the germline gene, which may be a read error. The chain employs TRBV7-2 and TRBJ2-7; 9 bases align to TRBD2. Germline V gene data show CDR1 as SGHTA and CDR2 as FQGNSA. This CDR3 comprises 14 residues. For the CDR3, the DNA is TGTGCCAGCAGCGTAGCGGGAGTGGTTGGAGAGCAGTACTTC. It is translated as CASSVAGVVGEQYF.

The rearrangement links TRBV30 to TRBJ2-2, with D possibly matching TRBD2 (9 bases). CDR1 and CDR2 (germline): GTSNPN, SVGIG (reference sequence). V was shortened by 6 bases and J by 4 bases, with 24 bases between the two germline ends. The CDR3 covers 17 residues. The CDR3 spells CACPRAGGGRATGELFF. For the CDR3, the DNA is TGTGCCTGCCCGAGGGCAGGGGGCGGGAGGGCCACCGGGGAGCTGTTTTTT.

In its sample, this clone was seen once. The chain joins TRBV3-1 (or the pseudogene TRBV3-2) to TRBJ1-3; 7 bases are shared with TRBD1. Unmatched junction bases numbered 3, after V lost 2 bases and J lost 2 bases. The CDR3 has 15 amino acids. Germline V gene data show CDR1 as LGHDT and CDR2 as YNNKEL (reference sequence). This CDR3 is CASSQSDRAGNTIYF. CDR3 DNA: TGTGCCAGCAGCCAAAGTGACAGGGCTGGAAACACCATATATTTT.

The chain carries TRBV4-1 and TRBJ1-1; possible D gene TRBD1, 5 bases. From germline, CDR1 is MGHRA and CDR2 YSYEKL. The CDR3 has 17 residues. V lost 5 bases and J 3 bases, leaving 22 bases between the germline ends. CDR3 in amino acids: CASSSSSRQPLDTEAFF. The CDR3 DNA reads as TGCGCCAGCAGCTCCTCCTCCAGACAGCCTTTAGACACTGAAGCTTTCTTT.

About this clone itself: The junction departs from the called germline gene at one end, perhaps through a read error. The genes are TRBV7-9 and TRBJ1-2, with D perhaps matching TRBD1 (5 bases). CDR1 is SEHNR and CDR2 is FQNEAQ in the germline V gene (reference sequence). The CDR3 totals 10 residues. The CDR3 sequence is CASNIQGLAF. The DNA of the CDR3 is TGTGCCAGCAACATTCAGGGATTGGCCTTC.